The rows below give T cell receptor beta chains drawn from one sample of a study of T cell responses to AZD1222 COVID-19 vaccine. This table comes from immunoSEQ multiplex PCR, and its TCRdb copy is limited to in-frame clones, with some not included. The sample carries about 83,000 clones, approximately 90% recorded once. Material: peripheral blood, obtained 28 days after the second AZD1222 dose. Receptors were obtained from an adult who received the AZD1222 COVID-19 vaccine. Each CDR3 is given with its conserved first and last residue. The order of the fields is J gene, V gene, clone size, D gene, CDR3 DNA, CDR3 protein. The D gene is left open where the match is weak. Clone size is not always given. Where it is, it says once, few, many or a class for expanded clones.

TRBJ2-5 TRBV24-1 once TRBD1 TGTGCCAGCCGCGGGACAGGGTTACAAGAGACCCAGTACTTC CASRGTGLQETQYF
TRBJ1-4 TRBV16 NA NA TGTGCCAGCACCCCCCAGGGCGAGGAAAAACTGTTTTTT CASTPQGEEKLFF
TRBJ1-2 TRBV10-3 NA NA TGTGCCATCAGTGAGGGGCGGTCTATGAGCTACACCTTC CAISEGRSMSYTF
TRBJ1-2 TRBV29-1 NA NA TGCAGCGGGAGGACAGAAGCCTATGGCTACACCTTC CSGRTEAYGYTF
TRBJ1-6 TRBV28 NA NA TGTGCCAGCAGCCTATCAGGAGTCCCCTTGCCCCTCCACTTT CASSLSGVPLPLHF
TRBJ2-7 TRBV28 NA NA TGTGCCAGCACGGCGCGGGGCGGCTACGAGCAGTACTTC CASTARGGYEQYF
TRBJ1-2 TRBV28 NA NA TGTGCCAGCAGGACGTCCGGGGACTCTAACTATGGCTACACCTTC CASRTSGDSNYGYTF
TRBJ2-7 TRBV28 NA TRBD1 TGTGCCAGCAGTTCTATCTCGAGACAGGGAAGCGAGCAGTACTTC CASSSISRQGSEQYF
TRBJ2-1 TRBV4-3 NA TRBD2 TGCGCCAGCAGCCAGGAGGGACTAGCGGGAGGGGGGGAGCAGTTCTTC CASSQEGLAGGGEQFF
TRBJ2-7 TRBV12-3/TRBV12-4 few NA TGTGCCAGCCGCCGTAGCCCAGGGTCCGAGCAGTACTTC CASRRSPGSEQYF
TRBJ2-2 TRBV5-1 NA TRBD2 TGCGCCAGCAGCGTGCGGGAGGGGTCCGGGGAGCTGTTTTTT CASSVREGSGELFF
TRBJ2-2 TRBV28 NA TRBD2 TGTGCCAGCAGTTTAACGGGGGGAGCCGGGGAGCTGTTTTTT CASSLTGGAGELFF
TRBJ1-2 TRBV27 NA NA TGTGCCAGCAGTCACGTTCAGGGACCTTCTAACTATGGCTACACCTTC CASSHVQGPSNYGYTF
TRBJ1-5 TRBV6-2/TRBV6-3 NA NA TGTGCCAGCAGTTACGACAGCAATCAGCCCCAGCATTTT CASSYDSNQPQHF
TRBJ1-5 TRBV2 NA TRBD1 TGTGCCAGCAGTGAAGGGGGACAGAGAGATCAGCCCCAGCATTTT CASSEGGQRDQPQHF
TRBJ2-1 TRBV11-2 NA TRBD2 TGTGCCAGCAGCAGCCAACTAGCGGGAGTAGGTAATGAGCAGTTCTTC CASSSQLAGVGNEQFF
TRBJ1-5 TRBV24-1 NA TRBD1 TGTGCCACCAGTGATGGGACAGGTGGCAATCAGCCCCAGCATTTT CATSDGTGGNQPQHF
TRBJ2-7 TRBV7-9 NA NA TGTGCCAGCAGCTTATCGCAGGGCGACGAGCAGTACTTC CASSLSQGDEQYF
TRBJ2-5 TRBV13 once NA TGTGCCAGTTTTTCGGCCCTATGGGGGGAGACCCAGTACTTC CASFSALWGETQYF
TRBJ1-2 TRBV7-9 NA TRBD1 TGTGCCAGCAGCTTAGGGGAGGGGGCCGGCTACACCTTC CASSLGEGAGYTF
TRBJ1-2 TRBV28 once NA TGTGCCAGCAGTTTCTTGGCCGGTTCTGGCTACACCTTC CASSFLAGSGYTF
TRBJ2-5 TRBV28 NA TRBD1 TGTGCCAGCAGTTTAGGGGGACAGCAAGAGACCCAGTACTTC CASSLGGQQETQYF
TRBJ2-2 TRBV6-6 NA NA TGTGCCAGCAGTTTTGCCCTTGATACCGGGGAGCTGTTTTTT CASSFALDTGELFF
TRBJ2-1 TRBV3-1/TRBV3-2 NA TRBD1 TGTGCCAGCAGCCAAGTCCGGGACAGCTTACCCCGCAATGAGCAGTTCTTC CASSQVRDSLPRNEQFF
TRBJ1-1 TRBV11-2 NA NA TGTGCCAGCAGCCCCGAACGAGACACTGAAGCTTTCTTT CASSPERDTEAFF
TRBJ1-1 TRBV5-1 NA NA TGCGCCAGCCGCTACCGGGGGAACACTGAAGCTTTCTTT CASRYRGNTEAFF
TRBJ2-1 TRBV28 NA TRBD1 TGTGCCAGCAGTTCCACAGGGGAGTCCTACAATGAGCAGTTCTTC CASSSTGESYNEQFF
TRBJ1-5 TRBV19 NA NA TGTGCCAGTACCGCCTTTGGGCCCGGCAATCAGCCCCAGCATTTT CASTAFGPGNQPQHF
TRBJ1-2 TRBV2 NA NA TGTGCCAGCAGTGAACTGCTAAGAGGCTACACCTTC CASSELLRGYTF
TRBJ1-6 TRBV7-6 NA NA TGTGCCAGCAGCCCACCCGGGAAACGCAGTATCTTGGATTCACCCCTCCACTTT CASSPPGKRSILDSPLHF
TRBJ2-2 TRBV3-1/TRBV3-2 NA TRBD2 TGTGCCAGCAGCCAAGGTCCTAGCGGGGGCCACACCGGGGAGCTGTTTTTT CASSQGPSGGHTGELFF
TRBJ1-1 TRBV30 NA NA TGTGCCTGGAGCGAACTACTGGACGGTGAAGCTTTCTTT CAWSELLDGEAFF